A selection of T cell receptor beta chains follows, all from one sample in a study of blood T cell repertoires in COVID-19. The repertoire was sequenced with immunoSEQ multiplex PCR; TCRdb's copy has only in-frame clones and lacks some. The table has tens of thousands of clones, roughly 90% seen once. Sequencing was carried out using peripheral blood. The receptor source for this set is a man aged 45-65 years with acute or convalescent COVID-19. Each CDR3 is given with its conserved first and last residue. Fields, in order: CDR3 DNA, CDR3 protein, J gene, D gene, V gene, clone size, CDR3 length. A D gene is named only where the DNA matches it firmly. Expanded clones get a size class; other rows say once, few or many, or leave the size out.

cdr3_nt: TGTGCCAGCAGCCAAGATTGGCGGCTCTATGGCTACACCTTC
cdr3_aa: CASSQDWRLYGYTF
j_call: TRBJ1-2
d_call: -
v_call: TRBV3-1/TRBV3-2
clone_size: -
cdr3_length: 14

cdr3_nt: TGCGCCAGCAGCACGGAGCGGGAGGGCCCGGCCGAGCAGTACTTC
cdr3_aa: CASSTEREGPAEQYF
j_call: TRBJ2-7
d_call: TRBD2
v_call: TRBV5-1
clone_size: -
cdr3_length: 15

cdr3_nt: TGTGCCAGCAGCGGGACTGAAGGCTCCTACGAGCAGTACTTC
cdr3_aa: CASSGTEGSYEQYF
j_call: TRBJ2-7
d_call: -
v_call: TRBV4-2
clone_size: -
cdr3_length: 14

cdr3_nt: TGTGCCAGTAGTATCGGAGCGGAGGGTGTCTATGGCTACACCTTC
cdr3_aa: CASSIGAEGVYGYTF
j_call: TRBJ1-2
d_call: -
v_call: TRBV19
clone_size: once
cdr3_length: 15

cdr3_nt: TGCGCCAGCAGCTTGGGTCCGAGCTCTGGAAACACCATATATTTT
cdr3_aa: CASSLGPSSGNTIYF
j_call: TRBJ1-3
d_call: -
v_call: TRBV5-1
clone_size: once
cdr3_length: 15

cdr3_nt: TGTGCCAGCAGCTTAAAGCGGGAGGGAGCTTTCCACGAGCAGTACTTC
cdr3_aa: CASSLKREGAFHEQYF
j_call: TRBJ2-7
d_call: TRBD2
v_call: TRBV7-2
clone_size: -
cdr3_length: 16

cdr3_nt: TGTGCCAGTAGTATACCATCAACTAGCGGGGCTTACGAGCAGTACTTC
cdr3_aa: CASSIPSTSGAYEQYF
j_call: TRBJ2-7
d_call: TRBD2
v_call: TRBV19
clone_size: -
cdr3_length: 16

cdr3_nt: TGTGCCAGCAGCTCCGGGACAGGGAGTCGGGGCTACACCTTC
cdr3_aa: CASSSGTGSRGYTF
j_call: TRBJ1-2
d_call: TRBD1
v_call: TRBV11-2
clone_size: -
cdr3_length: 14

cdr3_nt: TGTGCCAGCAGTCGGGGCTACTTGAACACTGAAGCTTTCTTT
cdr3_aa: CASSRGYLNTEAFF
j_call: TRBJ1-1
d_call: -
v_call: TRBV6-6
clone_size: -
cdr3_length: 14

cdr3_nt: TGTGCCAGCAGCGAGGGACAGCAACCCTCCTACGAGCAGTACTTC
cdr3_aa: CASSEGQQPSYEQYF
j_call: TRBJ2-7
d_call: TRBD1
v_call: TRBV9
clone_size: once
cdr3_length: 15

cdr3_nt: TGTGCCAGCAGCGTGTCGGGACTAGCGGCCCAAGAGACCCAGTACTTC
cdr3_aa: CASSVSGLAAQETQYF
j_call: TRBJ2-5
d_call: TRBD2
v_call: TRBV9
clone_size: -
cdr3_length: 16

cdr3_nt: TGTGCCAGCAGTTACGGCGGAAGCACAGATACGCAGTATTTT
cdr3_aa: CASSYGGSTDTQYF
j_call: TRBJ2-3
d_call: -
v_call: TRBV6-5
clone_size: -
cdr3_length: 14

cdr3_nt: TGTGCCAGCAGGCCTAGGGGGGGGGTCACTGAAGCTTTCTTT
cdr3_aa: CASRPRGGVTEAFF
j_call: TRBJ1-1
d_call: -
v_call: TRBV3-1/TRBV3-2
clone_size: once
cdr3_length: 14

cdr3_nt: TGTGCCAGCAGCCCCCGCTCCCAGGGGGCTTTCACTGAAGCTTTCTTT
cdr3_aa: CASSPRSQGAFTEAFF
j_call: TRBJ1-1
d_call: TRBD1
v_call: TRBV3-1/TRBV3-2
clone_size: -
cdr3_length: 16

cdr3_nt: TGTGCCAGCACCCAAAGGGGACAGGGTACCGGGGAGCTGTTTTTT
cdr3_aa: CASTQRGQGTGELFF
j_call: TRBJ2-2
d_call: TRBD1
v_call: TRBV6-5
clone_size: few
cdr3_length: 15

cdr3_nt: TGTGCCAGCGGGCAGGCAGTTCGGTCCTACGAGCAGTACTTC
cdr3_aa: CASGQAVRSYEQYF
j_call: TRBJ2-7
d_call: -
v_call: TRBV6-5
clone_size: -
cdr3_length: 14

cdr3_nt: TGTGCTAGTGGGGCGGGACAGGTGCGATCTGGAAACACCATATATTTT
cdr3_aa: CASGAGQVRSGNTIYF
j_call: TRBJ1-3
d_call: TRBD1
v_call: TRBV12-5
clone_size: -
cdr3_length: 16

cdr3_nt: TGCGCCAGCAGTTCGACTAGCGGGAGGATAGATACGCAGTATTTT
cdr3_aa: CASSSTSGRIDTQYF
j_call: TRBJ2-3
d_call: TRBD2
v_call: TRBV10-1
clone_size: -
cdr3_length: 15

cdr3_nt: TGTGCCAGCAGCTTAGCCGGGGCGGGAGGAAACACAGATACGCAGTATTTT
cdr3_aa: CASSLAGAGGNTDTQYF
j_call: TRBJ2-3
d_call: TRBD2
v_call: TRBV7-6
clone_size: once
cdr3_length: 17

cdr3_nt: TGCAGCGTGGGACAGAGCTCTGGAAACACCATATATTTT
cdr3_aa: CSVGQSSGNTIYF
j_call: TRBJ1-3
d_call: TRBD1
v_call: TRBV29-1
clone_size: -
cdr3_length: 13

cdr3_nt: TGTGCCAGCAATCAATTTAAAGTGGACTACCCGGGCGGGGAGCTGTTTTTT
cdr3_aa: CASNQFKVDYPGGELFF
j_call: TRBJ2-2
d_call: -
v_call: TRBV5-6
clone_size: -
cdr3_length: 17

cdr3_nt: TGTGCCAGCAGCTTGCCCGGGACTGGGAACACCGGGGAGCTGTTTTTT
cdr3_aa: CASSLPGTGNTGELFF
j_call: TRBJ2-2
d_call: -
v_call: TRBV5-5
clone_size: -
cdr3_length: 16

cdr3_nt: TGTGCCAGTAGTATGCAGGGGCACGAGGGCAATCAGCCCCAGCATTTT
cdr3_aa: CASSMQGHEGNQPQHF
j_call: TRBJ1-5
d_call: -
v_call: TRBV19
clone_size: -
cdr3_length: 16

cdr3_nt: TGCAGTGCTAGTCGACTAGCGGGAGCCAATGAGCAGTTCTTC
cdr3_aa: CSASRLAGANEQFF
j_call: TRBJ2-1
d_call: TRBD2
v_call: TRBV20-1
clone_size: -
cdr3_length: 14

cdr3_nt: TGTGCCTGGAGTGTAGCGAATCAGCCCCAGCATTTT
cdr3_aa: CAWSVANQPQHF
j_call: TRBJ1-5
d_call: -
v_call: TRBV30
clone_size: -
cdr3_length: 12

cdr3_nt: TGTGCCAGCAGTTTAGGGACAGGGGGCTATCAGCCCCAGCATTTT
cdr3_aa: CASSLGTGGYQPQHF
j_call: TRBJ1-5
d_call: TRBD1
v_call: TRBV7-6
clone_size: -
cdr3_length: 15

cdr3_nt: TGTGCCAGCAGAGGAGGGGACAGTGGGCAGCCCCAGCATTTT
cdr3_aa: CASRGGDSGQPQHF
j_call: TRBJ1-5
d_call: TRBD1
v_call: TRBV2
clone_size: -
cdr3_length: 14

cdr3_nt: TGTGCCAGCAGCCAAGGAGGGACAAGTAATCAGCCCCAGCATTTT
cdr3_aa: CASSQGGTSNQPQHF
j_call: TRBJ1-5
d_call: -
v_call: TRBV3-1/TRBV3-2
clone_size: -
cdr3_length: 15

cdr3_nt: TGTGCCAGCAGCCAGGGCCAAGGAAACACCATATATTTT
cdr3_aa: CASSQGQGNTIYF
j_call: TRBJ1-3
d_call: -
v_call: TRBV14
clone_size: -
cdr3_length: 13

cdr3_nt: TGTGCCAGCAGCTCCTCGGGGTCTCGACTAGTCCGGGGGGAGACCCAGTACTTC
cdr3_aa: CASSSSGSRLVRGETQYF
j_call: TRBJ2-5
d_call: -
v_call: TRBV7-2
clone_size: once
cdr3_length: 18